This T cell receptor (beta chain) was obtained from a study of T cell responses to AZD1222 COVID-19 vaccine (dated by TCRdb to the early 2020s). With respect to the entire study: AZD1222 recipients whose second dose came at about 4 weeks and those whose second dose came at about 12 weeks were combined into one group, since spike-specific TCR depth and breadth did not differ between the two schedules. TCR sequencing was performed for roughly 240 trial participants, of whom about 200 were given two doses of AZD1222 and some 25 were given two doses of MenACWY control vaccine. Trial participants were enrolled by age into 18-55, 56-69 and 70-plus year subgroups, with approximately 150, 28 and 58 TCR-sequenced participants respectively. The paper's findings and limits, for the study overall: Nearly half of unique spike-specific TCRs reportedly recognized epitopes outside regions mutated in the B.1.351 and B.1.1.7 variants. Conclusions about previously exposed vaccinees were limited because only six AZD1222 recipients were SARS-CoV-2 seropositive at baseline. The 56-69-year group was small, and its depth increase did not reach significance, likely because of low power. Participants were mostly white British, with more females than males. The authors suggested clonal diversity may have been underestimated. Because no day 14 peak-response samples were available, the repertoires could be characterized only after the peak T cell response. Spike-specific TCR breadth and depth rose significantly after two AZD1222 doses compared with day 0 and with MenACWY recipients. The whole spike protein was spanned by vaccine-associated CD4 TCRs, and dominant responses were seen in regions 160-218 and 743-854.

Of note for this clone: Its antigen is still unknown. It has no much larger one-base neighbor in the sample; base qualities were not kept.

The CDR3 regions of human TCRbeta chains were analyzed by immunosequencing. As for the authors' bioinformatics: Repertoire TCRs were matched against a reference library of SARS-CoV-2-specific TCRs generated with the MIRA antigen-specificity platform. Breadth was defined as the fraction of unique TCRs that were SARS-CoV-2-associated. Depth was defined as the fraction of total T cells that were SARS-CoV-2-associated. Using the MIRA data, each spike-specific TCR was mapped to the spike region that the TCR reacts to and placed in a CD4 or CD8 class. Log10-transformed breadth and depth values were compared by one-way ANOVA with Sidak's multiple comparisons tests. Not all clones reach the TCRdb copy of this immuneACCESS table, which keeps in-frame sequences only. Checked studies attribute under half of the gap to unresolved V genes and leave the rest unexplained. From that table come the V and J calls and clone size; the DNA was used to work out D and trimming. In all, the sample holds roughly 190,000 clones, and roughly 90% of those were seen once. Roughly 0.99% of the sample is held by the ten biggest clonotypes.

The time point label corresponds to: baseline before first vaccination. Samples from vaccinated people were obtained from the UK trials COV001 and COV002, which included a single-blind randomized controlled phase 2/3 trial of AZD1222 (ChAdOx1 nCoV-19) in healthy adults. For TCRbeta chain sequencing, PBMC samples were collected from trial participants at day 0 and at day 28 after the second dose. CDR1 is given as SGHNT and CDR2 as YENEEA, both from the germline V gene. Between the V and J ends, shortened by 3 bases and 4 bases respectively, the junction contains 8 bases. The CDR3 numbers 13 residues from cysteine through phenylalanine. This entry keeps only the CDR3 DNA: 39 bases, framed from base 1.

The sequence came from an adult in good health. The sequencing used peripheral blood, collected on day 0 of AZD1222 vaccination. The chain is encoded by TRBV11-3 joined to TRBJ2-3, with no confident D gene call. CDR3 reads: CASSFQYSDTQYF. The DNA sequence is given as TGTGCCAGCAGCTTCCAATACTCAGATACGCAGTATTTT.